What follows are 22 T cell receptor beta chains derived from one specimen sequenced in a study of neoadjuvant anti-PD-1 for oral cavity cancer. Method: immunoSEQ multiplex PCR; TCRdb's copy keeps in-frame clones and lacks some. This sample yields roughly 14,000 clones, of which 70% to 75% are seen a single time; about 2.7% belongs to the top ten. Regarding time point: after neoadjuvant nivolumab, at surgical resection. The material was PBMCs, obtained after nivolumab (anti-PD-1) treatment. The receptor source for this set is a person between 40 and 85 years old with oral cavity squamous cell carcinoma.

The chain uses TRBV7-8 and TRBJ1-1; D uncertain. With 4 bases removed from V and 0 bases from J, the gap between germline ends came to 9 bases. The CDR3 is made up of 14 amino acids. Germline V gives CDR1 SGHVS, CDR2 FQNEAQ. CDR3 amino acids: CASSSRDLNTEAFF. Here the CDR3 DNA reads TGTGCCAGCAGCTCCAGAGATCTGAACACTGAAGCTTTCTTT.

V usage is TRBV15 and J usage is TRBJ1-3, with 8 bases identical to TRBD1. The CDR3 runs to 15 residues. V was clipped by 2 bases and J by 4 bases; unmatched bases: 4. Looked up from germline, CDR1 is LNHNV and CDR2 is YYDKDF (reference sequence). The CDR3 sequence: CATSRQGAPGNTIYF. DNA of the CDR3: TGTGCCACCAGCAGACAGGGGGCGCCCGGAAACACCATATATTTT.

V is TRBV5-1 and J is TRBJ1-4; D uncertain. The germline gives CDR1 SGHRS, CDR2 YFSETQ. Trimming cost V 0 bases and J 5 bases, with 5 bases left between them. This CDR3 has 13 amino acids. The CDR3 protein is CASSLAQNEKLFF. Written as DNA, the CDR3 is TGCGCCAGCAGCTTGGCCCAGAATGAAAAACTGTTTTTT.

The chain combines TRBV9 with TRBJ2-1; possibly TRBD1 for D (6 bases). The CDR3 spans 14 residues. Germline V lookup: CDR1 SGDLS, CDR2 YYNGEE. V dropped 0 bases and J dropped 6 bases, with 10 bases sitting between them. The CDR3 bases are TGTGCCAGCAGCGTAGCTGTAGGGGGCAATGAGCAGTTCTTC. This encodes CASSVAVGGNEQFF.

The rearrangement joins TRBV2 to TRBJ1-2; D is unclear. This CDR3 region has 14 residues. V lost 3 bases and J 0 bases, leaving 8 bases between the germline ends. Germline CDR1 is SNHLY and CDR2 is FYNNEI. The CDR3 DNA sequence: TGTGCCAGCAGTGATTTTAATACTAACTATGGCTACACCTTC. This codes for CASSDFNTNYGYTF.

The J gene is TRBJ2-3, the V gene TRBV5-1, with 7 bases that match TRBD1. Germline trimming cut 3 bases from V and 3 bases from J; bases unmatched to any gene: 7. Germline CDR1 SGHRS, CDR2 YFSETQ. CDR3 length: 15 amino acids. In DNA form, the CDR3 reads TGCGCCAGCAGCTCACGACAGGGCAAGACAGATACGCAGTATTTT. This codes for CASSSRQGKTDTQYF. Full variable domain (missing parts from reference TRBV5-1 and TRBJ2-3): KAGVTQTPRYLIKTRGQQVTLSCSPISGHRSVSWYQQTPGQGLQFLFEYFSETQRNKGNFPGRFSGRQFSNSRSEMNVSTLELGDSALYLCASSSRQGKTDTQYFGPGTRLTVL.

The CDR3 spells CASSLGGGPGWGNIQYF. CDR3 bases: TGTGCCAGCAGTTTAGGAGGGGGACCTGGGTGGGGAAACATTCAGTACTTC. The V call is TRBV27, the J call TRBJ2-4; D might be TRBD1 or TRBD2, each matching 6 bases. This CDR3 has 17 residues. Germline V gene lookup returns CDR1 MNHEY and CDR2 SMNVEV (reference sequence). Deletions cut 2 bases from V and 6 bases from J, with 20 bases between.

The chain is built from TRBV7-2 and TRBJ2-3, with TRBD1 matching 7 bases. Germline CDR1 and CDR2: SGHTA and FQGNSA. The CDR3 contains 15 residues. V trimming: 7 bases; J trimming: 6 bases; junction bases outside the gene matches: 13. The CDR3: CASTQAGGSFDTQYF. CDR3 sequence (DNA): TGTGCCAGCACCCAGGCAGGGGGTAGTTTTGATACGCAGTATTTT.

CDR3 protein: CASSRQGLNYGYTF. The CDR3 DNA reads TGTGCCAGCAGTCGACAGGGTCTTAACTATGGCTACACCTTC. This chain connects TRBV27 to TRBJ1-2, with TRBD1 identical over 7 bases. Per germline, CDR1 MNHEY and CDR2 SMNVEV (reference sequence). There are 14 residues in the CDR3. Trimming cost V 5 bases and J 1 base; bases outside gene matches: 4.

About this clone: The germline gene is not matched at one end of the junction; a read error may be the cause. The V and J genes are TRBV20-1 and TRBJ1-1; D is possibly TRBD1 (5 bases). The CDR3 loop spans 11 amino acids. CDR1 is DFQATT and CDR2 is SNEGSKA in the germline V gene (reference sequence). DNA of the CDR3: TGCAGTGCCGGAGGGGATACTGGAGCTTTCTTT. It yields the protein CSAGGDTGAFF.

The chain combines TRBV7-9 with TRBJ2-3, with 7 nucleotides matching TRBD2. The CDR3 contains 15 residues. CDR1 SEHNR and CDR2 FQNEAQ come from the germline V gene (reference sequence). With 5 bases clipped from V and 0 bases from J, the junction kept 5 bases outside the gene matches. CDR3: CASSILATSTDTQYF. In DNA, the CDR3 is TGTGCCAGCAGCATACTAGCGACTAGCACAGATACGCAGTATTTT.

The gene calls are TRBV7-9 and TRBJ2-2, with 9 positions matching TRBD2. V lost 7 bases, J lost 0 bases, and 6 bases stayed unmatched. This CDR3 is 16 amino acids long. Germline lookup yields CDR1 SEHNR and CDR2 FQNEAQ (reference sequence). DNA for the CDR3: TGTGCCAGCACTCCCGGGACTAGCTCGAACACCGGGGAGCTGTTTTTT. This translates into CASTPGTSSNTGELFF.

This clone occurred once. As DNA, the CDR3 is TGTGCCACCAGGGGGCTACAGAACACTGAAGCTTTCTTT. Translating gives CATRGLQNTEAFF. The gene calls are TRBV6-6 and TRBJ1-1; 8 positions match TRBD1. Trimming removed 10 bases from V and 1 base from J; junction bases left unmatched: 5. Germline loops: CDR1 MNHNY, CDR2 SVGAGI (reference sequence). This CDR3 has 13 amino acids.

The chain recombines TRBV14 with TRBJ2-4; D ambiguous. The CDR3 is 14 amino acids. V was trimmed by 4 bases and J by 1 base, leaving 8 bases between them. The germline gives CDR1 SGHDN, CDR2 FVKESK. CDR3 residues: CASSPGMAKNIQYF. CDR3 DNA: TGTGCCAGCAGCCCCGGCATGGCCAAAAACATTCAGTACTTC.

The chain is built from TRBV30 and TRBJ2-7; 8 bases are a match to TRBD2. After removal of 5 bases from V and 5 bases from J, the junction contained 8 bases not matched to a gene. The CDR3 has 13 residues. CDR1 and CDR2 (germline): GTSNPN, SVGIG (reference sequence). The CDR3: CAWGSGRSNEQYF. The CDR3 bases are TGTGCCTGGGGCAGCGGGAGATCCAACGAGCAGTACTTC.

This clone was seen a handful of times. The rearrangement links TRBV12-5 to TRBJ2-3; no clear D gene. The CDR3 contains 12 residues. The V gene's germline CDR1 is LGHNT and CDR2 FRNRAP. The ends were cut back, 3 bases at V and 3 bases at J, with 4 bases in the middle. The CDR3 is CASGFRTDTQYF. As DNA, the CDR3 is TGTGCTAGTGGTTTTCGTACAGATACGCAGTATTTT.

This chain connects TRBV14 to TRBJ1-1; a possible D gene is TRBD1 (6 bases). The length of the CDR3 is 14 residues. Trimming shortened V by 6 bases and J by 1 base, and 12 bases separated the two germline ends. Germline lookup yields CDR1 SGHDN and CDR2 FVKESK. The CDR3 coding sequence is TGTGCCAGCAGTCAGGGGCTGAGGAACACTGAAGCTTTCTTT. This codes for CASSQGLRNTEAFF.

J is TRBJ2-7 and V is TRBV7-2; TRBD1 matches at 11 bases. V lost 8 bases and J lost 2; bases outside the gene matches: 2. In germline, CDR1 is SGHTA, CDR2 FQGNSA. The CDR3 totals 13 residues. The CDR3 DNA is TGTGCCAGCCGGGACAGGGGGACCTACGAGCAGTACTTC. It translates to CASRDRGTYEQYF.

The chain links TRBV7-2 to TRBJ2-1; D unresolved. The CDR3 is 16 amino acids. The germline V and J ends were trimmed by 3 bases and 6 bases, with 18 bases remaining between them. Germline V gene lookup returns CDR1 SGHTA and CDR2 FQGNSA. The CDR3 protein is CASSFRGGLSSNEQFF. The CDR3 DNA follows: TGTGCCAGCAGCTTTAGAGGCGGCCTCTCGAGCAATGAGCAGTTCTTC.

The chain couples TRBV6-1 to TRBJ2-7, with a possible D match to TRBD1 (6 bases). The CDR3 runs 15 residues. The germline CDR1 and CDR2 sequences are MNHNS and SASEGT. The V and J ends lost 6 bases and 0 bases respectively, with 15 bases between them. CDR3: CASRDPRDISYEQYF. DNA of the CDR3: TGTGCCAGCAGGGACCCCCGGGACATCTCCTACGAGCAGTACTTC.

This clone was recorded only once. This chain joins TRBV28 and TRBJ1-4; D call uncertain. The germline V gene has CDR1 MDHEN and CDR2 SYDVKM. The CDR3 sequence is 17 residues long. V gave up 2 bases and J gave up 0 bases, with 13 bases separating them. The CDR3 is CASSLGWSPPTNEKLFF. The CDR3 DNA follows: TGTGCCAGCAGTTTAGGTTGGTCACCACCAACTAATGAAAAACTGTTTTTT.

The CDR3 sequence is CASSFGGRGEQYF. CDR3 nucleotide sequence: TGTGCCAGCAGCTTCGGGGGGAGAGGCGAGCAGTACTTC. V is TRBV7-8 and J is TRBJ2-7; 7 bases match TRBD2. Germline CDR1 and CDR2: SGHVS and FQNEAQ. The CDR3 has 13 residues. The V gene end was trimmed by 3 bases and the J gene end by 6 bases; junction bases not matched to a gene: 5.